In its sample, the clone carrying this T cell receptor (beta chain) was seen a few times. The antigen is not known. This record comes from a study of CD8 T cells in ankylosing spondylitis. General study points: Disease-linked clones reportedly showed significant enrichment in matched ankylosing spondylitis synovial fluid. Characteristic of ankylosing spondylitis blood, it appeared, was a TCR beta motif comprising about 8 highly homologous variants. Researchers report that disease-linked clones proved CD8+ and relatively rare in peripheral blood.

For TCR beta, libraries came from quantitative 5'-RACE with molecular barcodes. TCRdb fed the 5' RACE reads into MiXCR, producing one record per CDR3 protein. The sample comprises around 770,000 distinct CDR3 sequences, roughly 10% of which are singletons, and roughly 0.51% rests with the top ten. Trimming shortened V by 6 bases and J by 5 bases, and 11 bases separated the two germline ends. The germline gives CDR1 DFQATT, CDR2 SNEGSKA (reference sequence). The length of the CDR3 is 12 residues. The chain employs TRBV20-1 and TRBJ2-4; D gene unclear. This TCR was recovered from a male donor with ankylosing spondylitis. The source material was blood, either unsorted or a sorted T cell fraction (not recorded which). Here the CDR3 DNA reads TGCAGTGCGAATAACGACCAAAACATTCAGTACTTC. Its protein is CSANNDQNIQYF.